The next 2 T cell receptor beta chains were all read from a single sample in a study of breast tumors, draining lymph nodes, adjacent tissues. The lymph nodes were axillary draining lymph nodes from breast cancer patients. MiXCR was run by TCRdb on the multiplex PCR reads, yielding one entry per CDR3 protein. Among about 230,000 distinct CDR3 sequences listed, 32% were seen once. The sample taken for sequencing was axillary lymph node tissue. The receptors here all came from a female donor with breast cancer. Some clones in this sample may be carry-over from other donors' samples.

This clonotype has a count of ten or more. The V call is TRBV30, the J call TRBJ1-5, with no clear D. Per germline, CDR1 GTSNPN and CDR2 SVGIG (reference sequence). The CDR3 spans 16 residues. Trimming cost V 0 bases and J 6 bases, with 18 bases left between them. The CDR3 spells CAWSVGSISPSQPQHF. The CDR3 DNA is TGTGCCTGGAGTGTAGGGTCAATCAGCCCCAGTCAGCCCCAGCATTTT. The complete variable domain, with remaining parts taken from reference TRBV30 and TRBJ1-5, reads SQTIHQWPATLVQPVGSPLSLECTVEGTSNPNLYWYRQAAGRGLQLLFYSVGIGQISSEVPQNLSASRPQDRQFILSSKKLLLSDSGFYLCAWSVGSISPSQPQHFGDGTRLSIL.

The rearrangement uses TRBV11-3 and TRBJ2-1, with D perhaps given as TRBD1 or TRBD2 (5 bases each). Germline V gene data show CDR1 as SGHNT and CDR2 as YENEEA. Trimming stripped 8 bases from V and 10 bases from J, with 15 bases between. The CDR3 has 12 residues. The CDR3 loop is CASSRGYAEQFF. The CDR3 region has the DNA TGTGCCAGCTCGAGGGGCTACGCCGAGCAGTTCTTC.